This T cell receptor beta chain was recorded in a study of blood T cell repertoires in COVID-19. Overall study: Nucleic acid was either cDNA or gDNA, and it came from T cells, B-cell-depleted T cells, or PBMCs.

The CDR3 has 17 amino acids. CDR1 is MDHEN, CDR2 SYDVKM, per germline. Trimming stripped 4 bases from V and 1 base from J, with 19 bases between. Participants spanned ages about 18 to 89 years and resided in about two dozen US areas. The study counted Cohort 3 donors as recovered given two negative PCRs, clearance, or symptom resolution. In the authors' methods: Amplification from reference gene primers served as the basis for estimated nucleated cell counts. The protocol was immunoSEQ multiplex PCR, while the TCRdb copy is restricted to in-frame clones and leaves out a portion. V, J and clone size were drawn from that table, and D and trimming were deduced from the DNA. This sample carries about 260,000 clones, 86% of them seen once, and the ten largest clones take approximately 2.1%.

The specimen sequenced was PBMCs or T cells enriched from blood (not recorded which). This clonotype originated in a woman aged 45-65 years who had recovered from COVID-19. The chain joins TRBV28 to TRBJ2-5, with D tentatively TRBD1 (5 bases). CDR3 in amino acids: CASSYDPQAHSQETQYF. In DNA form, the CDR3 reads TGTGCCAGCAGTTACGACCCACAGGCGCACTCCCAAGAGACCCAGTACTTC.